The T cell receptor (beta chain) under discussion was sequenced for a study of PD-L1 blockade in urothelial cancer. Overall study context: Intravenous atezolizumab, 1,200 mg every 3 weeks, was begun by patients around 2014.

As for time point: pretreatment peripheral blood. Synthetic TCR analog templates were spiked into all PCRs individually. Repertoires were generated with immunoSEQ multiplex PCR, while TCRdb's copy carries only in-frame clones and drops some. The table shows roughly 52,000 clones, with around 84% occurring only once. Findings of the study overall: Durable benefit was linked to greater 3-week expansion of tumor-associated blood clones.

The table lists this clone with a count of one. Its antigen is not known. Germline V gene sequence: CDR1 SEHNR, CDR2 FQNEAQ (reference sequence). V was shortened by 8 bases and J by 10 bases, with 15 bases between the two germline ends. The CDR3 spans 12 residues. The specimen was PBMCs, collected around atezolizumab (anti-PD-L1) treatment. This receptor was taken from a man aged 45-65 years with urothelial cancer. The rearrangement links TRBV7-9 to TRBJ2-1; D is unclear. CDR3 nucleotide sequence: TGTGCCAGCCATAACCCACAATGGGAGCAGTTCTTC. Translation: CASHNPQWEQFF.